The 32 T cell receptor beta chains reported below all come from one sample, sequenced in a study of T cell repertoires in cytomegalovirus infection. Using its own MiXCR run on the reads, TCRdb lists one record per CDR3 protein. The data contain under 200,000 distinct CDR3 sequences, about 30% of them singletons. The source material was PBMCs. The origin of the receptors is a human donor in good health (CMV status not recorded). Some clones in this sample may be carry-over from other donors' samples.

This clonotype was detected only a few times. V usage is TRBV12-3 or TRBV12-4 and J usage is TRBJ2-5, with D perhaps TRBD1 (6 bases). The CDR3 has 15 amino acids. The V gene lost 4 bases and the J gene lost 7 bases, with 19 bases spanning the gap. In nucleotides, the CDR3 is TGTGCCAGCAGTTCCCCCTCCCAGGGCAGGGGGACCCAGTACTTC. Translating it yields CASSSPSQGRGTQYF.

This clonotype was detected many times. In DNA form, the CDR3 reads TGCAGCGTCGGGACAGGGGTGGGAGAGACCCAGTACTTC. The encoded protein is CSVGTGVGETQYF. The chain links TRBV29-1 to TRBJ2-5; 10 bases line up with TRBD1. Unmatched junction bases numbered 5, after V lost 6 bases and J lost 4 bases. The CDR3 contains 13 residues. Germline CDR1 reads SQVTM; CDR2 reads ANQGSEA. Full variable domain (missing parts from reference TRBV29-1 and TRBJ2-5): SAVISQKPSRDICQRGTSLTIQCQVDSQVTMMFWYRQQPGQSLTLIATANQGSEATYESGFVIDKFPISRPNLTFSTLTVSNMSPEDSSIYLCSVGTGVGETQYFGPGTRLLVL.

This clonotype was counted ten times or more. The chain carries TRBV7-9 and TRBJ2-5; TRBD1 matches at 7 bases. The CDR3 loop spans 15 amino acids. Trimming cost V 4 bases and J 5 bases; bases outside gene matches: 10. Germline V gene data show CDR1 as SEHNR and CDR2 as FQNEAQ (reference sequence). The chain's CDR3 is CASSSTGVGLETQYF. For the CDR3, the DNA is TGTGCCAGCAGCTCAACAGGGGTAGGGTTGGAGACCCAGTACTTC.

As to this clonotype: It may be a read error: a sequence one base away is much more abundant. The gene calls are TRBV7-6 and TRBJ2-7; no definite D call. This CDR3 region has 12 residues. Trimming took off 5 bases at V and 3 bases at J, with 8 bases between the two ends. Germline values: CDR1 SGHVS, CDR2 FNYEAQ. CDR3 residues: CASSDEIYEQYF. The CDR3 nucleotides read TGTGCCAGCAGCGACGAGATCTACGAGCAGTACTTC. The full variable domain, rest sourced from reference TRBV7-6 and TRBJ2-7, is GAGVSQSPRYKVTKRGQDVALRCDPISGHVSLYWYRQALGQGPEFLTYFNYEAQQDKSGLPNDRFSAERPEGSISTLTIQRTEQRDSAMYRCASSDEIYEQYFGPGTRLTVT.

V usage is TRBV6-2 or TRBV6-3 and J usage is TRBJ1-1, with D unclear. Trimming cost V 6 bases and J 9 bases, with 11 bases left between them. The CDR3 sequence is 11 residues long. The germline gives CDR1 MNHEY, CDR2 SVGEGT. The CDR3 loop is CASSHGEKAFF. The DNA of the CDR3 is TGTGCCAGCAGCCACGGAGAAAAAGCTTTCTTT.

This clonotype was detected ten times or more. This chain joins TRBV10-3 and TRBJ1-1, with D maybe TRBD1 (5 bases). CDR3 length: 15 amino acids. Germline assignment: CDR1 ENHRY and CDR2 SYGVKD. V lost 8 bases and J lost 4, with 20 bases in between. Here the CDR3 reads CAIGVGTTGVTEAFF. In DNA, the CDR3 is TGTGCCATCGGTGTCGGGACGACGGGGGTCACTGAAGCTTTCTTT.

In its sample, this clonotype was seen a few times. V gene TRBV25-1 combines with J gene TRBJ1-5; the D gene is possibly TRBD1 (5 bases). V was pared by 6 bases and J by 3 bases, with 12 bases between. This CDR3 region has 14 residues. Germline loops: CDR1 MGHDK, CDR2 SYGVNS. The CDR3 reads CASRGSGANQPQHF. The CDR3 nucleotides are TGTGCCAGCAGAGGCAGCGGGGCCAATCAGCCCCAGCATTTT.

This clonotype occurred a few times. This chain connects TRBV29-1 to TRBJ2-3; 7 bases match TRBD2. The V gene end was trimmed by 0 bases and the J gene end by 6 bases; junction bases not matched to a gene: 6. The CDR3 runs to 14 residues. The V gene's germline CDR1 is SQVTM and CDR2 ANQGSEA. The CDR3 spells CSVEDRGRGDTQYF. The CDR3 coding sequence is TGCAGCGTTGAAGATCGGGGGAGGGGCGATACGCAGTATTTT.

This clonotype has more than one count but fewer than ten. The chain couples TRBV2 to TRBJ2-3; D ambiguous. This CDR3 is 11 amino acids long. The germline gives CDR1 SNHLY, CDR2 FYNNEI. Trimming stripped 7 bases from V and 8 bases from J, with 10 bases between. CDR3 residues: CASKAERTQYF. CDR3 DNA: TGTGCCAGCAAAGCAGAGCGTACGCAGTATTTT. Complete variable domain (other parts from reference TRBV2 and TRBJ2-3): EPEVTQTPSHQVTQMGQEVILRCVPISNHLYFYWYRQILGQKVEFLVSFYNNEISEKSEIFDDQFSVERPDGSNFTLKIRSTKLEDSAMYFCASKAERTQYFGPGTRLTVL.

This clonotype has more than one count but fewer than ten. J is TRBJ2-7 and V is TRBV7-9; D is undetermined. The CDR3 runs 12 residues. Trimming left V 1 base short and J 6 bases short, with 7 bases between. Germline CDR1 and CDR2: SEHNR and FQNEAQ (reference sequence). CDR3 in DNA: TGTGCCAGCAGCTTAGAGGGCTCCGAGCAGTACTTC. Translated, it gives CASSLEGSEQYF.

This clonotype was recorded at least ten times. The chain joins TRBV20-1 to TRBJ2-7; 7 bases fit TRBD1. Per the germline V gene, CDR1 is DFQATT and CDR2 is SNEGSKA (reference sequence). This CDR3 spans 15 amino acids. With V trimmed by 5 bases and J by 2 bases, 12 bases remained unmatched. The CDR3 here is CSASFPDRFTYEQYF. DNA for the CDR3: TGCAGTGCTTCCTTCCCGGACAGGTTTACCTACGAGCAGTACTTC.

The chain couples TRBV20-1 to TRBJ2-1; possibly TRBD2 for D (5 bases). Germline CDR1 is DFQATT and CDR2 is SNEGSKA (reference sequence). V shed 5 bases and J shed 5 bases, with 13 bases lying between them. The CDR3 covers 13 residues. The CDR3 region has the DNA TGCAGTGCTTATAAGGACGGGAACAATGAGCAGTTCTTC. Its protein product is CSAYKDGNNEQFF.

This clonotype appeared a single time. The CDR3 spells CASTTYRGSEQYF. In nucleotides, the CDR3 is TGTGCCAGTACCACCTACAGGGGATCCGAGCAGTACTTC. This rearrangement joins TRBV19 to TRBJ2-7; TRBD1 agrees at 7 bases. Per germline, CDR1 LNHDA and CDR2 SQIVND (reference sequence). CDR3 length equals 13 residues. Losses at the gene ends were 7 bases for V and 6 bases for J; bases not matched to a gene: 9.

CDR3 in DNA: TGTGCCAGCAGCTTCGGGGACGGGCGCACCGGGGAGCTGTTTTTT. Encoded protein: CASSFGDGRTGELFF. V usage is TRBV7-2 and J usage is TRBJ2-2; D may match TRBD1 or TRBD2 (5 bases each). This CDR3 has 15 amino acids. CDR1 and CDR2 from the germline V gene are SGHTA and FQGNSA. Trimming cost V 3 bases and J 4 bases, with 12 bases left between them. The whole variable domain, filled in from reference TRBV7-2 and TRBJ2-2, reads GAGVSQSPSNKVTEKGKDVELRCDPISGHTALYWYRQSLGQGLEFLIYFQGNSAPDKSGLPSDRFSAERTGGSVSTLTIQRTQQEDSAVYLCASSFGDGRTGELFFGEGSRLTVL.

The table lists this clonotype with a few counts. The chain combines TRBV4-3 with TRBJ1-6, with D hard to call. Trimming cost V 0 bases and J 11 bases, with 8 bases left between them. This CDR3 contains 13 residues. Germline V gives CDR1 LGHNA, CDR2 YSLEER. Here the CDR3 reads CASSQEHGTPLHF. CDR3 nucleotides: TGCGCCAGCAGCCAAGAGCACGGGACACCCCTCCACTTT.

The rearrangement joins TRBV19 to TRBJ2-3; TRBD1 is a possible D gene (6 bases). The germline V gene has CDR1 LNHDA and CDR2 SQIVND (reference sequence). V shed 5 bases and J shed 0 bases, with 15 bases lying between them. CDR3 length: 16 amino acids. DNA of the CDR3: TGTGCCAGTAGTCGCCTCGGGACACCCAGCACAGATACGCAGTATTTT. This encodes CASSRLGTPSTDTQYF.

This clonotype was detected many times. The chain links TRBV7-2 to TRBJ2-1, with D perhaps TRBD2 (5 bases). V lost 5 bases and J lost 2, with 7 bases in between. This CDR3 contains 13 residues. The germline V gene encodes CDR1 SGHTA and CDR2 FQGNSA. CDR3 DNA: TGTGCCAGCAGCCCCGGGACCTACAATGAGCAGTTCTTC. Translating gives CASSPGTYNEQFF.

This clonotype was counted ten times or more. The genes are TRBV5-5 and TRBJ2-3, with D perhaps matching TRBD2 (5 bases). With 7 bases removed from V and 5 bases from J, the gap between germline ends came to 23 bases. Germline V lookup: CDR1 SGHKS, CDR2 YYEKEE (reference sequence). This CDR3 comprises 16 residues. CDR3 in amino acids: CASQPAAGPSGDTQYF. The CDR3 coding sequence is TGTGCCAGCCAACCCGCTGCGGGTCCTTCGGGAGATACGCAGTATTTT. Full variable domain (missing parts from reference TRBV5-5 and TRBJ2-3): DAGVTQSPTHLIKTRGQQVTLRCSPISGHKSVSWYQQVLGQGPQFIFQYYEKEERGRGNFPDRFSARQFPNYSSELNVNALLLGDSALYLCASQPAAGPSGDTQYFGPGTRLTVL.

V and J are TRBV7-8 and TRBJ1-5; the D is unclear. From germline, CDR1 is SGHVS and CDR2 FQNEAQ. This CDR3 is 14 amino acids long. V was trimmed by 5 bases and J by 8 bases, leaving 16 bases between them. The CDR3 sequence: CASSPVADEKPQHF. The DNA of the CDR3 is TGTGCCAGCAGCCCCGTGGCGGATGAAAAGCCCCAGCATTTT.

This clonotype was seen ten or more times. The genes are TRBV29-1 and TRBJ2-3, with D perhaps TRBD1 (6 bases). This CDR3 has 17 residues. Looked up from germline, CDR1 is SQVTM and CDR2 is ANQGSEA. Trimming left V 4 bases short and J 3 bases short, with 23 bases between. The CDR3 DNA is TGCAGCGTTGCCGGCCGTCCAGGAACAGGGAAGACAGATACGCAGTATTTT. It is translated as CSVAGRPGTGKTDTQYF.

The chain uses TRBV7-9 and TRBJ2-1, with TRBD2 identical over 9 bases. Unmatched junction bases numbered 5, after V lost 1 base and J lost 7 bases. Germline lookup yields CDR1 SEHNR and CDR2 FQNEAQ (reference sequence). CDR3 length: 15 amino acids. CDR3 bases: TGTGCCAGCAGCTTAGAAGCGGGGGGTTGGAATGAGCAGTTCTTC. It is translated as CASSLEAGGWNEQFF.

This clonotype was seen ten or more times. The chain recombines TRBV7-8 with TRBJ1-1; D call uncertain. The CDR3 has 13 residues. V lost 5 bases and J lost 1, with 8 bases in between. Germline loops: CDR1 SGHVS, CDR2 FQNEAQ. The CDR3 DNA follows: TGTGCCAGCAGCACAGACCAGAACACTGAAGCTTTCTTT. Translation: CASSTDQNTEAFF.

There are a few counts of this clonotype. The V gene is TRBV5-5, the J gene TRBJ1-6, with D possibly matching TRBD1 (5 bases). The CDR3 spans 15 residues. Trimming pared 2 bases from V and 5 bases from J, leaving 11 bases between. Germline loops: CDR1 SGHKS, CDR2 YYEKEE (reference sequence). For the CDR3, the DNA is TGTGCCAGCAGCTTTGGGACGGGAGATAATTCACCCCTCCACTTT. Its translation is CASSFGTGDNSPLHF.

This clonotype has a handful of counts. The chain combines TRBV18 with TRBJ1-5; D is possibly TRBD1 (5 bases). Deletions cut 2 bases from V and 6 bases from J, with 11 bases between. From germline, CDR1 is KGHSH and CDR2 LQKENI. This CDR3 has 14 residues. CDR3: CASSPGGRSQPQHF. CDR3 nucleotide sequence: TGTGCCAGCTCACCAGGGGGTAGAAGTCAGCCCCAGCATTTT.

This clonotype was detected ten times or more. CDR3 DNA sequence: TGTGCCAGCAGCTCCCAGACAGGGGGCCAGGGCTACACCTTC. It codes for CASSSQTGGQGYTF. This chain links TRBV7-2 with TRBJ1-2, with 10 nucleotides matching TRBD1. Trimming took 4 bases from V and 8 from J; bases not matched to a gene: 7. Germline V gene data show CDR1 as SGHTA and CDR2 as FQGNSA. This CDR3 has 14 amino acids.

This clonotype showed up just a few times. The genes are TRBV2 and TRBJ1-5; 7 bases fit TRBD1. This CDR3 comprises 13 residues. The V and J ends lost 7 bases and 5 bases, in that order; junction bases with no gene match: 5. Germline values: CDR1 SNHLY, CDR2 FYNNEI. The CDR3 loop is CASTLQGYQPQHF. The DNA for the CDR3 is TGTGCCAGCACCCTACAGGGGTATCAGCCCCAGCATTTT.

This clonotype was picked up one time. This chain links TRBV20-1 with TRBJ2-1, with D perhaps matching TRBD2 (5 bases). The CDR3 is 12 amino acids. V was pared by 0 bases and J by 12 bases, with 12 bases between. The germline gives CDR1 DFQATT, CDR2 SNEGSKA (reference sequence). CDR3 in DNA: TGCAGTGCTAGAGAGTACGGAGGAACGCAGTTCTTC. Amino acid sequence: CSAREYGGTQFF.

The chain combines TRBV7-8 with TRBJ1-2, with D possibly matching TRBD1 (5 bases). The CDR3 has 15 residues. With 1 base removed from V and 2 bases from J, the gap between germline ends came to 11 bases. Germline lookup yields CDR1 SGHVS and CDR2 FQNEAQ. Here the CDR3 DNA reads TGTGCCAGCAGCTTAGGACAGACAACCAACTATGGCTACACCTTC. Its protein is CASSLGQTTNYGYTF.

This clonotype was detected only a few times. Here the CDR3 reads CASSQEEDGANTEAFF. The CDR3 DNA reads TGCGCCAGCAGCCAAGAAGAAGACGGGGCCAACACTGAAGCTTTCTTT. This chain links TRBV4-1 with TRBJ1-1; tentatively, D is TRBD1 (5 bases). V shed 0 bases and J shed 2 bases, with 13 bases lying between them. The germline gives CDR1 MGHRA, CDR2 YSYEKL. The CDR3 totals 16 residues.

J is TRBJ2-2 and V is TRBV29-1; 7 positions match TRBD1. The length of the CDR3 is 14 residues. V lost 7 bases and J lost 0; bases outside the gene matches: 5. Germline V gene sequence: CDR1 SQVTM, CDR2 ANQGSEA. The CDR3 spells CSALQGANTGELFF. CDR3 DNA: TGCAGCGCCTTGCAGGGGGCGAACACCGGGGAGCTGTTTTTT.

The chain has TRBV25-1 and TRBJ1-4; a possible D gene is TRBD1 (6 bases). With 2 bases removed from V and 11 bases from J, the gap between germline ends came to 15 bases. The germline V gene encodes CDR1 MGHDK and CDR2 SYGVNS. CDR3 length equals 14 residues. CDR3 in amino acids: CASSEVTPGAKLFF. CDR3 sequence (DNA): TGTGCCAGCAGTGAAGTCACCCCAGGGGCTAAACTGTTTTTT.

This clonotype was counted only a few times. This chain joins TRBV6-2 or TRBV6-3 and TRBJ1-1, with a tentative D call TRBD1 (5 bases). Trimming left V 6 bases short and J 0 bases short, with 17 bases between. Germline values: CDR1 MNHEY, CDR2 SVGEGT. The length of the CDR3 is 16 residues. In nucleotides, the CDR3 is TGTGCCAGCAGACTCGGGACCTCCAATATGAACACTGAAGCTTTCTTT. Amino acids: CASRLGTSNMNTEAFF.